This T cell receptor (beta chain) comes out of a study of T cells in localized non-small cell lung cancer. The CDR3 spans 14 residues. Germline CDR1 KGHSH, CDR2 LQKENI. Trimming took 6 bases from V and 2 from J, leaving 13 bases between them. Produced via immunoSEQ multiplex PCR; TCRdb's table is partial and in-frame only. The table lists approximately 25,000 clones, 80% to 95% of them singletons, with roughly 0.99% in the top ten. This sequence joins TRBV18 and TRBJ1-1; D is perhaps TRBD1 (5 bases). The TCR comes from a woman aged 35 to 75 with stage I lung adenocarcinoma. This sample comprised peripheral blood, obtained before any cancer treatment. CDR3 region: CASSPTGPNTEAFF. Written as DNA, the CDR3 is TGTGCCAGCTCCCCGACGGGGCCCAACACTGAAGCTTTCTTT.